This T cell receptor (beta chain) came from a study of blood T cell repertoires in COVID-19. Overall study: The United States, Italy and Spain were the sources of the acute and convalescent COVID-19 samples.

Germline CDR1 SGHTA, CDR2 FQGNSA. The CDR3 covers 15 residues. The V end was cut by 1 base, the J end by 7 bases, with 11 bases between. Authors' methods: Counts of nucleated cells, estimated from reference gene primer amplification, were obtained. Generated by immunoSEQ multiplex PCR, the TCRdb table keeps only in-frame clones and is missing some. V and J calls and clone size are given by that table; D and trimming were obtained from the DNA. This table has 110,000 or so clones, 65% to 80% appearing once. V gene TRBV7-2 combines with J gene TRBJ1-6; maybe TRBD1 (6 bases). This TCR was recovered from a man aged 70-80 years with acute or convalescent COVID-19. Sequencing was carried out using peripheral blood. In DNA form, the CDR3 reads TGTGCCAGCAGCTTAGAGGGGACATTGAATTCACCCCTCCACTTT. Protein: CASSLEGTLNSPLHF.